Each of the 10 T cell receptor beta chains below was sequenced from the same sample in a study of blood T cell repertoires in COVID-19. Assay: immunoSEQ multiplex PCR; the TCRdb copy retains only in-frame clones and omits some. Counted here are more than 65,000 clones, 85% to 90% occurring once; the ten biggest clones make up roughly 5.5%. The material sequenced was peripheral blood. These receptor sequences come from a man older than 75 with acute or convalescent COVID-19.

The J gene is TRBJ1-1, the V gene TRBV6-2 or TRBV6-3; D remains unclear. CDR1 and CDR2 (germline): MNHEY, SVGEGT. The CDR3 runs to 12 residues. The ends were cut back, 6 bases at V and 4 bases at J, with 9 bases in the middle. CDR3 amino acids: CASSFEGTEAFF. As DNA, the CDR3 is TGTGCCAGCAGCTTCGAGGGCACTGAAGCTTTCTTT.

The rearrangement joins TRBV27 to TRBJ1-2, with 9 nucleotides matching TRBD1. The CDR3 consists of 15 residues. V lost 2 bases, J lost 4 bases, and 5 bases stayed unmatched. Per germline, CDR1 MNHEY and CDR2 SMNVEV (reference sequence). The CDR3 coding sequence is TGTGCCAGCAGTTTAGGGGACAGGGTGGGCTATGGCTACACCTTC. Amino acids: CASSLGDRVGYGYTF.

This clone was picked up a small number of times. The V call is TRBV7-2, the J call TRBJ1-5; D not resolved. Germline-derived CDR1 and CDR2 are SGHTA and FQGNSA. The ends were cut back, 0 bases at V and 5 bases at J, with 14 bases in the middle. The CDR3 loop spans 16 amino acids. DNA of the CDR3: TGTGCCAGCAGCTTAGCGGGCGAACTGGGCGATCAGCCCCAGCATTTT. Amino acid sequence: CASSLAGELGDQPQHF.

The chain recombines TRBV30 with TRBJ1-3; unclear D gene. Looked up from germline, CDR1 is GTSNPN and CDR2 is SVGIG (reference sequence). The CDR3 totals 15 residues. V lost 1 base and J 0 bases, leaving 10 bases between the germline ends. The chain's CDR3 is CAWSGATGSGNTIYF. CDR3 coding DNA: TGTGCCTGGAGTGGGGCAACCGGCTCTGGAAACACCATATATTTT. Full variable domain (missing parts from reference TRBV30 and TRBJ1-3): SQTIHQWPATLVQPVGSPLSLECTVEGTSNPNLYWYRQAAGRGLQLLFYSVGIGQISSEVPQNLSASRPQDRQFILSSKKLLLSDSGFYLCAWSGATGSGNTIYFGEGSWLTVV.

The gene calls are TRBV11-2 and TRBJ2-7; D is uncertain. The CDR3 covers 14 residues. Germline CDR1 SGHAT, CDR2 FQNNGV. V lost 1 base and J 0 bases, leaving 7 bases between the germline ends. As DNA, the CDR3 is TGTGCCAGCAGCTTAGGGCACAGCTCCTACGAGCAGTACTTC. This gives the protein CASSLGHSSYEQYF.

This clone showed up just once. The J gene is TRBJ1-1, the V gene TRBV28, with 12 bases that match TRBD1. There are 15 residues in the CDR3. Germline V CDR1 and CDR2: MDHEN, SYDVKM. J was trimmed by 4 bases and V by 3 bases; bases with no gene match: 3. CDR3 sequence: CASSLGQGAITEAFF. CDR3 nucleotides: TGTGCCAGCAGTTTGGGACAGGGGGCTATCACTGAAGCTTTCTTT.

The gene calls are TRBV7-9 and TRBJ1-4; TRBD1 matches 9 bases. The CDR3 consists of 14 residues. CDR1 is SEHNR and CDR2 is FQNEAQ in the germline V gene (reference sequence). V shed 1 base, J shed 6 bases, and the junction held 0 bases outside the gene matches. The CDR3 coding sequence is TGTGCCAGCAGCTTAGGGACAGGGGATGAAAAACTGTTTTTT. It yields the protein CASSLGTGDEKLFF. Filled out from reference TRBV7-9 and TRBJ1-4, the complete variable domain reads DTGVSQNPRHKITKRGQNVTFRCDPISEHNRLYWYRQTLGQGPEFLTYFQNEAQLEKSRLLSDRFSAERPKGSFSTLEIQRTEQGDSAMYLCASSLGTGDEKLFFGSGTQLSVL.

The chain combines TRBV28 with TRBJ2-7; 7 nucleotides align to TRBD1. Germline V gene data show CDR1 as MDHEN and CDR2 as SYDVKM. Trimming cost V 1 base and J 3 bases; bases outside gene matches: 3. CDR3 length equals 14 residues. The CDR3 nucleotides are TGTGCCAGCAGTTTATATCCAGGGGGCTACGAGCAGTACTTC. Its translation: CASSLYPGGYEQYF.

This rearrangement joins TRBV6-5 to TRBJ2-7, with 9 bases aligning to TRBD1. Germline values: CDR1 MNHEY, CDR2 SVGAGI. The CDR3 has 16 residues. Germline trimming cut 4 bases from V and 1 base from J; bases unmatched to any gene: 8. CDR3 nucleotide sequence: TGTGCCAGCAGTTGGACAGGGGAGAGGGTTTCCTACGAGCAGTACTTC. Translation: CASSWTGERVSYEQYF.

The chain links TRBV10-3 to TRBJ1-5; 7 nucleotides align to TRBD1. This CDR3 is built from 15 residues. J gave up 3 bases and V 6 bases, and 8 bases lay outside the gene matches. Germline-derived CDR1 and CDR2 are ENHRY and SYGVKD. The CDR3 here is CAIRQGGAINQPQHF. The CDR3 DNA sequence: TGTGCCATCAGGCAGGGGGGAGCGATCAATCAGCCCCAGCATTTT.